This T cell receptor beta chain was retrieved from a study of blood T cell repertoires in COVID-19. This CDR3 has 16 amino acids. The V gene lost 1 base and the J gene lost 2 bases, with 12 bases spanning the gap. The germline V gene has CDR1 KGHSH and CDR2 LQKENI. Sequencing used immunoSEQ multiplex PCR; TCRdb keeps in-frame clones, though not all of them. The sample carries around 46,000 clones, roughly 88% recorded once. The clonotype comes from a woman aged 80 or over with COVID-19, enrolled during active disease. The sequenced sample was peripheral blood. The rearrangement links TRBV18 to TRBJ1-5; D unclear. The CDR3 sequence: CASSPLSGKGNQPQHF. Here the CDR3 DNA reads TGTGCCAGCTCACCACTGTCGGGAAAGGGCAATCAGCCCCAGCATTTT.